The 7 T cell receptor beta chains below all came from one sample that was sequenced in a study of shared clonotypes between healthy human individuals. Libraries were prepared by immunoSEQ multiplex PCR; TCRdb keeps only in-frame clonotypes and omits some of them. The data show about 2.4 million clones, 93% seen once. Material for sequencing was naive CD4+ T cells from PBMCs. Sample subset: CD45RA+ positively selected. These receptors all stem from a man aged 18 to 30 in good health. Some clones in this sample may be carry-over from other donors' samples.

This clone was recorded once. The genes are TRBV7-9 and TRBJ2-1; D might be TRBD1 or TRBD2, each matching 5 bases. V lost 1 base, J lost 5 bases, and 9 bases lay in between. The CDR3 spans 14 residues. Germline CDR1 and CDR2: SEHNR and FQNEAQ (reference sequence). CDR3 amino acids: CASSLGGVNNEQFF. The CDR3 DNA reads TGTGCCAGCAGCTTAGGAGGGGTGAACAATGAGCAGTTCTTC.

The V gene is TRBV5-4, the J gene TRBJ1-5, with D tentatively TRBD1 (6 bases). The CDR3 sequence is 15 residues long. The germline V gene encodes CDR1 SGHNT and CDR2 YYREEE (reference sequence). Trimming took off 0 bases at V and 3 bases at J, with 10 bases between the two ends. CDR3 nucleotides: TGTGCCAGCAGCTTGGGCGGACAGACCAATCAGCCCCAGCATTTT. Encoded protein: CASSLGGQTNQPQHF.

This clone came up once. The J gene is TRBJ1-1, the V gene TRBV6-6; D not certain. The V end lost 5 bases, the J end lost 1 base, and 8 bases lay between the germline ends. The CDR3 totals 13 residues. Germline assignment: CDR1 MNHNY and CDR2 SVGAGI (reference sequence). The CDR3 reads CASSGNWNTEAFF. Written as DNA, the CDR3 is TGTGCCAGCAGTGGGAATTGGAACACTGAAGCTTTCTTT.

This sequence joins TRBV11-2 and TRBJ2-7, with unresolved D. V lost 0 bases and J 2 bases, leaving 11 bases between the germline ends. CDR1 and CDR2 (germline): SGHAT, FQNNGV. There are 15 residues in the CDR3. CDR3 bases: TGTGCCAGCAGCTTAGATCGTTTAGGGACCTACGAGCAGTACTTC. It codes for CASSLDRLGTYEQYF. The variable domain in full, completed from reference TRBV11-2 and TRBJ2-7, reads EAGVAQSPRYKIIEKRQSVAFWCNPISGHATLYWYQQILGQGPKLLIQFQNNGVVDDSQLPKDRFSAERLKGVDSTLKIQPAKLEDSAVYLCASSLDRLGTYEQYFGPGTRLTVT.

The chain combines TRBV4-1 with TRBJ2-6, with D unclear. Per germline, CDR1 MGHRA and CDR2 YSYEKL. The CDR3 is made up of 14 amino acids. Trimming pared 8 bases from V and 3 bases from J, leaving 11 bases between. The CDR3 sequence: CASEPHNGANVLTF. The CDR3, as DNA: TGCGCCAGCGAACCCCATAATGGGGCCAACGTCCTGACTTTC.

The V call is TRBV18, the J call TRBJ1-4; D unclear. Germline lookup yields CDR1 KGHSH and CDR2 LQKENI. V shed 0 bases and J shed 5 bases, with 4 bases lying between them. This CDR3 spans 13 amino acids. CDR3 loop: CASSPPANEKLFF. The CDR3 DNA sequence: TGTGCCAGCTCACCACCGGCCAATGAAAAACTGTTTTTT.

There are a few counts of this clone. Other DNA sequences in the sample encode the same CDR3. The chain employs TRBV29-1 and TRBJ2-1, with no clear D. This CDR3 contains 11 residues. V dropped 4 bases and J dropped 5 bases, with 6 bases sitting between them. Germline assignment: CDR1 SQVTM and CDR2 ANQGSEA. The chain's CDR3 is CSVARNNEQFF. The CDR3 region has the DNA TGCAGCGTTGCCAGGAACAATGAGCAGTTCTTC.